The entry below describes one T cell receptor beta chain. The sample belongs to a study of T-cell reconstitution after alpha-beta-depleted transplantation in children. It was with unique molecular identifiers that the TCRbeta library was prepared. TCRdb analysed the PCR reads with MiXCR anew, one entry per CDR3 protein. The sample holds over 550,000 distinct CDR3 sequences, about 11% seen once. V trimming: 6 bases; J trimming: 0 bases; junction bases outside the gene matches: 8. This CDR3 has 16 residues. The sequences come from PBMCs from the stem cell graft donor, collected from the stem cell graft. The chain employs TRBV12-3 or TRBV12-4 and TRBJ2-1, with 7 bases that match TRBD2. This TCR was sampled from a human donor who donated a stem cell graft to a child with acute myeloid leukemia. CDR3 amino acids: CASSGGISGSYNEQFF. The CDR3 nucleotides read TGTGCCAGCAGCGGGGGGATTAGCGGCTCCTACAATGAGCAGTTCTTC.